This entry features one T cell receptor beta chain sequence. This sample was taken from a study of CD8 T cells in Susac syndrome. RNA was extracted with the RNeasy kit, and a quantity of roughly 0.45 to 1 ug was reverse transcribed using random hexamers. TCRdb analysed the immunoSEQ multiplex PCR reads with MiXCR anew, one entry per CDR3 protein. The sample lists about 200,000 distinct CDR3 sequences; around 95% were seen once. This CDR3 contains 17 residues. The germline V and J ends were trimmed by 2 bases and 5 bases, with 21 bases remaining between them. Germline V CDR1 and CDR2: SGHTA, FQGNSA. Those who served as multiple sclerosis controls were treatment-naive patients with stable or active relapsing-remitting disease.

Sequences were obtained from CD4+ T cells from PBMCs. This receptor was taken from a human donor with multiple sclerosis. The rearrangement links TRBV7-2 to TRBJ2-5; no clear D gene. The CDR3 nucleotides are TGTGCCAGCAGCTTACTGGTACTCGCGGCGTTAAGGGAGACCCAGTACTTC. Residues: CASSLLVLAALRETQYF.